This T cell receptor (beta chain) came from a study of human T cells and chemical hapten exposure. The overall study: How much TCR each sample yielded varied, mostly because pooled library volumes differed slightly.

Noted time point: pre-sensitization, week 0. Treatment meaning: therapeutic diphenylcyclopropenone sensitization with weekly scalp DPC. General study findings and limits: Expanded TCR counts at PT1 went up together with patch test score, a positive correlation.

This clonotype occurred a few times. Antigen: not known. In the original workflow: The median was about 100,000 TCRs per sample, ranging roughly 20,000 to 750,000. TCRdb fed the RACE reads into MiXCR, producing one record per CDR3 protein. TCRdb, not the original authors, processed these V and J calls. The sample includes tens of thousands of distinct CDR3 sequences, roughly 12% of them seen just once. The sample here was whole blood, taken in connection with sensitization to the hapten diphenylcyclopropenone (DPC). The origin of this receptor is a woman under 40 with alopecia areata. Some clones in this sample may be carry-over from other donors' samples.

The CDR3 DNA reads TGTGCCAGCAGCCACCCGCCGGGTGTCAGCCCCTACGAGCAGTACTTC. Its translation: CASSHPPGVSPYEQYF. The chain combines TRBV6-2 or TRBV6-3 with TRBJ2-7; D unclear. The CDR3 spans 16 residues. CDR1 MNHEY and CDR2 SVGEGT come from the germline V gene. V was cut by 6 bases and J by 2 bases, with 20 bases left in between.